This paragraph reports one TCR beta chain. This clone's antigen is unknown. No base qualities exist here, and no much larger clone lies one base off it. For CDR1 and CDR2, the germline V gene lists KGHSH and LQKENI. The CDR3 runs 14 residues from the cysteine to the phenylalanine. Left in the record is the CDR3 DNA by itself, 42 bases read in frame from the first base. V is cut by 1 base and J by 6 bases, and the space between the germline ends is 9 bases. This record belongs to a study of beta chain features in type 1 diabetes (dated by TCRdb to the late 2010s). With respect to the entire study: Patients and healthy donors did not differ in mean age, gender distribution, total cell number or subset yield. A total of about 99,000,000 sorted cells were examined across all samples, and RNA yield correlated strongly with the number of cells per subset. In the study, recently diagnosed type 1 diabetes patients and matched healthy donors were compared on the TCRB repertoires of their sorted circulating CD4+ T cell subsets. Whereas all 30 or so donors provided naive and central memory subsets, regulatory and stem cell-like memory subsets were isolated from just 8 patients and roughly 8 healthy donors. General study outcomes and caveats: Type 1 diabetes patients showed a moderate but significant shortening of TCRB CDR3 length in all four CD4+ subsets. At VDJ recombination sites, patients with type 1 diabetes made fewer insertions and deleted more nucleotides, a pattern implying thymic rearrangement abnormalities. Sequencing cDNA rather than genomic DNA could over-represent highly expressing activated cells, although activation and CD3 levels did not differ between groups. Because the HLA sub-analyses included only small numbers of individuals, any influence of HLA type on TCRB rearrangement was left unresolved. Shorter templates might have been favored by PCR, but patient and control samples were amplified and corrected together, so both groups would have been affected equally by any skew. Naive, central memory and regulatory TCRB repertoires appeared to be more alike among patients than among healthy donors.

The entire isolated RNA was reverse transcribed using the High Capacity cDNA Reverse Transcription Kit, and thus expressed TCRB transcripts were sequenced. Naive, central memory and regulatory T cell samples underwent deep immunoSEQ sequencing, averaging about 3.57 million total reads per sample. After sorted cells were lysed in RLT buffer, RNA was extracted with DNase-treated RNeasy Micro or Mini kits, with the choice depending on cell number. To prevent cross-contamination, each cell subset was processed individually, whereas patient and healthy donor samples were processed jointly. Using the immunoSEQ multiplex PCR, TCRB sequences were amplified from cDNA into 87-bp fragments spanning the CDR3 region. Amplicons were sequenced on the Illumina HiSeq platform. In the authors' own workflow: PCR bias was computationally corrected using synthetic template baselines, reads within Hamming distance 2 were collapsed, and singletons that could not be merged were discarded. Reads were aligned against IMGT to assign V, D and J genes, CDR3 length and insertions or deletions at six rearrangement sites. Within each subset, clonotype counts were normalized to the number of sorted cells before true diversity and Gini coefficients were calculated with the tcR R package. The overlap coefficient, calculated on TCRB nucleotide sequences, was used to quantify repertoire sharing. Out-of-frame TCRB sequences from naive cells were analyzed to stand in for the pre-selection repertoire. Sourced from immuneACCESS, this table was stored by TCRdb with only in-frame sequences that have V and J called. A share of the clones is absent; for the studies checked, an unresolved V gene accounts for under half, and the remainder has no known explanation. That table furnishes V, J and clone size, whereas the DNA furnished D and trimming. Across this sample there are about 260,000 clones, with about a fifth seen only once. The ten top clones hold 0.028% of the sample.

A single peripheral blood draw of around 100 mL on average was collected from each donor into heparinised tubes. A BD FACSAria II was used to sort naive, central memory, regulatory and stem cell-like memory CD4+ T cells with a panel that included CD45RO, CCR7, CD25, CD127, CD95 and CD27. Every sorted population had a purity above 95%. PBMCs were isolated immediately by Lymphoprep density gradient centrifugation and stained directly without culture. Samples were stained and sorted in pairs, with one healthy donor and one patient per experiment, so that batch effects were minimized. The TCR sequence derives from a woman between 40 and 55 years old with type 1 diabetes. Sequencing used naive CD4+ T cells from blood. Per the publication, the cell subset or site label means: true naive CD4+ T cells. The chain employs TRBV18 and TRBJ1-4; the D segment could be TRBD1, given 5 matching bases. The encoded CDR3 is CASSPRQKDEKLFF. The DNA sequence reads TGTGCCAGCTCACCACGACAGAAAGATGAAAAACTGTTTTTT.